These 21 T cell receptor beta chains were sequenced from one sample in a study of monozygotic twins with inflammatory bowel disease. Reanalyzing the 5' RACE reads, TCRdb keeps one entry per CDR3 protein, without DNA. Its clone listing holds nearly 450,000 distinct CDR3 sequences. Sequencing was performed on blood. The origin of the receptors is a human donor with ulcerative colitis or Crohn's disease, or a healthy co-twin of an affected twin (not recorded which).

The J gene is TRBJ2-1, the V gene TRBV4-1; as DNA is missing, the TRBD1 call by TCRdb cannot be tested. Germline-derived CDR1 and CDR2 are MGHRA and YSYEKL. The CDR3 has 16 amino acids. The CDR3 loop reads CASSQPDRGLYNEQFF.

The chain combines TRBV7-9 with TRBJ1-6. The CDR3 spans 14 residues. The V gene's germline CDR1 is SEHNR and CDR2 FQNEAQ (reference sequence). CDR3 in amino acids: CASSFLGMNSPLHF.

V and J are TRBV20-1 and TRBJ2-1. CDR3 length equals 13 residues. The germline gives CDR1 DFQATT, CDR2 SNEGSKA (reference sequence). The CDR3 here is CSASPLGESEQYF.

The chain recombines TRBV12-3 or TRBV12-4 with TRBJ1-5; the D gene TCRdb calls, TRBD1, cannot be checked with no DNA. This CDR3 spans 13 amino acids. CDR3 residues: CASRRTVNQPQHF.

The CDR3 is CSAVRGGGHNSPLHF. The chain has TRBV20-1 and TRBJ1-6. This CDR3 region has 15 residues. Germline CDR1 is DFQATT and CDR2 is SNEGSKA (reference sequence).

The V gene is TRBV20-1, the J gene TRBJ2-7; TCRdb selects TRBD1, and the lack of DNA leaves this call unchecked. The germline V gene has CDR1 DFQATT and CDR2 SNEGSKA (reference sequence). This CDR3 contains 15 residues. The CDR3 loop reads CSGSKGQTASYEQYF.

V usage is TRBV6-1 and J usage is TRBJ1-1. The CDR3 runs 13 residues. The germline gives CDR1 MNHNS, CDR2 SASEGT. The chain's CDR3 is CASRKSGNTEAFF.

The chain recombines TRBV5-1 with TRBJ1-5; no DNA is available, so the TRBD1 call from TCRdb remains unchecked. CDR1 is SGHRS and CDR2 is YFSETQ in the germline V gene. The CDR3 has 14 residues. Here the CDR3 reads CASSLEGDNQPQHF. The entire variable domain, with the rest obtained from reference TRBV5-1 and TRBJ1-5, is as follows: KAGVTQTPRYLIKTRGQQVTLSCSPISGHRSVSWYQQTPGQGLQFLFEYFSETQRNKGNFPGRFSGRQFSNSRSEMNVSTLELGDSALYLCASSLEGDNQPQHFGDGTRLSIL.

The chain combines TRBV5-1 with TRBJ1-1; TCRdb picks TRBD1, but there is no DNA to check that call. This CDR3 has 12 amino acids. The V gene's germline CDR1 is SGHRS and CDR2 YFSETQ. CDR3 sequence reads: CASSRPGDEAFF.

The chain is built from TRBV5-1 and TRBJ1-2; TCRdb proposes TRBD1, but this gene call is untestable without DNA. This CDR3 is built from 14 residues. CDR1 and CDR2 from the germline V gene are SGHRS and YFSETQ. CDR3 loop: CASSLADRVYGYTF.

V gene TRBV12-3 or TRBV12-4 combines with J gene TRBJ2-1; there is no DNA to check the TCRdb D call of TRBD1. CDR3 length: 14 residues. CDR3: CASRGTLSYNEQFF.

The rearrangement links TRBV20-1 to TRBJ2-3; TCRdb reports TRBD2, a call that lacks DNA to check it against. CDR1 DFQATT and CDR2 SNEGSKA come from the germline V gene (reference sequence). This CDR3 has 13 amino acids. The chain's CDR3 is CSAHGSSPDTQYF.

CDR3 protein: CASSLGAGEADTQYF. The V call is TRBV5-1, the J call TRBJ2-3; with no DNA, the TCRdb D assignment of TRBD2 cannot be verified. Germline CDR1 is SGHRS and CDR2 is YFSETQ. This CDR3 spans 15 amino acids.

This rearrangement joins TRBV6-5 to TRBJ1-6. The CDR3 runs 17 residues. CDR1 is MNHEY, CDR2 SVGAGI, per germline. The CDR3 sequence: CASSYRQGSSYNSPLHF.

The chain uses TRBV12-3 or TRBV12-4 and TRBJ2-2; TCRdb outputs TRBD1, but without DNA this stays unchecked. The CDR3 totals 14 residues. The CDR3 loop is CASTPDTRTGELFF.

The chain is built from TRBV6-1 and TRBJ1-1; TCRdb outputs TRBD1, but without DNA this stays unchecked. Germline CDR1 reads MNHNS; CDR2 reads SASEGT. The CDR3 has 15 residues. CDR3 region: CASRGGDIGNTEAFF.

This sequence joins TRBV7-3 and TRBJ2-1; TCRdb picks TRBD1, but there is no DNA to check that call. The CDR3 loop spans 15 amino acids. The germline V gene has CDR1 SGHTA and CDR2 FQGTGA. This chain's CDR3 is CASSSGGTADNEQFF.

CDR3: CASSGVAVYNEQFF. V and J are TRBV5-1 and TRBJ2-1; TCRdb selects TRBD2, and the lack of DNA leaves this call unchecked. The CDR3 covers 14 residues. Germline V gene sequence: CDR1 SGHRS, CDR2 YFSETQ.

The V and J genes are TRBV2 and TRBJ1-2. Germline V gene lookup returns CDR1 SNHLY and CDR2 FYNNEI. The CDR3 is 12 amino acids. The CDR3 spells CASSGAHYGYTF.

J is TRBJ2-7 and V is TRBV6-1. The CDR3 spans 15 residues. Germline V CDR1 and CDR2: MNHNS, SASEGT. The CDR3 sequence is CASSRRTVSNYEQYF.

The chain recombines TRBV12-3 or TRBV12-4 with TRBJ1-2; TCRdb names TRBD1, which stays unverified in the absence of DNA. The CDR3 consists of 14 residues. CDR3 region: CASTIQGVNYGYTF.